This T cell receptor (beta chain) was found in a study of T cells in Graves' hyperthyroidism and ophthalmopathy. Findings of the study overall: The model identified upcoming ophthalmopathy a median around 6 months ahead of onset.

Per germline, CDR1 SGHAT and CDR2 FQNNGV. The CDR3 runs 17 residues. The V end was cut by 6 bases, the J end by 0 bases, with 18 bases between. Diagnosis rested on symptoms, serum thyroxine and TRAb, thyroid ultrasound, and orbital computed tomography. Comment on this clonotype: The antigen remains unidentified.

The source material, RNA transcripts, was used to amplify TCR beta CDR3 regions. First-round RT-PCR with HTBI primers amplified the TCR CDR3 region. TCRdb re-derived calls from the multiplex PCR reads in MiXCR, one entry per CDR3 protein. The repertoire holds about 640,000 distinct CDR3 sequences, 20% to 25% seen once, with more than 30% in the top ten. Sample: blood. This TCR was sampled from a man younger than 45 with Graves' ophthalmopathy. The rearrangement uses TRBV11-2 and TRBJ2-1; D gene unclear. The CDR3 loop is CASRPLSSSSSYNEQFF. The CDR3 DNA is TGTGCCAGCAGGCCCCTAAGTAGTTCCAGCTCCTACAATGAGCAGTTCTTC.